The rows below give T cell receptor beta chains drawn from one sample of a study of CD8 T cells in ankylosing spondylitis. One entry per CDR3 protein results from TCRdb running MiXCR on the 5' RACE reads. The sample has 300,000 to 350,000 distinct CDR3 sequences, under 14% seen once. The sample comprised blood, either unsorted or a sorted T cell fraction (not recorded which). The receptors derive from a female donor with ankylosing spondylitis or in good health (not recorded which). CDR3s include the opening cysteine and the closing phenylalanine or tryptophan. Fields, in order: J gene, D gene, V gene, clone size, CDR3 DNA, CDR3 protein. The D gene is left open where the match is weak. Some rows have no size entry. The others give once, few or many, or a class for an expanded clone.

TRBJ2-1,TRBD1,TRBV18,-,TGTGCCAGCTCACTCTGGACAGGTGACAATGAGCAGTTCTTC,CASSLWTGDNEQFF
TRBJ2-7,TRBD2,TRBV18,few,TGTGCCAGCTCACCTAAGTTCGGGGACTATTACGAGCAGTACTTC,CASSPKFGDYYEQYF
TRBJ1-1,-,TRBV7-9,-,TGTGCCAGCATCAAACTAGCAGGGGACACTGAAGCTTTCTTT,CASIKLAGDTEAFF
TRBJ2-3,-,TRBV12-3/TRBV12-4,many,TGTGCCAGCAGTCCCGGACAGAGGAGCACAGATACGCAGTATTTT,CASSPGQRSTDTQYF
TRBJ1-5,-,TRBV5-5,-,TGTGCCAGCAGCTTCACCAACCCAATCGATCAGCCCCAGCATTTT,CASSFTNPIDQPQHF
TRBJ1-2,-,TRBV30,many,TGTGCCTGGACCCGGACAGATACTAACTATGGCTACACCTTC,CAWTRTDTNYGYTF
TRBJ2-7,TRBD1,TRBV7-9,few,TGTGCCAGCAGCATGGACAGGGCCGTTGACGAGCAGTACTTC,CASSMDRAVDEQYF
TRBJ2-3,-,TRBV20-1,-,TGCAGTGCTAGAGATCTTAGGAGGATAGTCAAAGACATTTTTTTT,CSARDLRRIVKDIFF
TRBJ2-5,-,TRBV5-8,-,TGTGCCAGCAGACCCCGGCTCCTCTACGAGACCCAGTACTTC,CASRPRLLYETQYF
TRBJ1-6,-,TRBV28,many,TGTGCCAGCAGTTTACGTTCCTATTCACCCCTCCACTTT,CASSLRSYSPLHF
TRBJ1-5,-,TRBV5-1,many,TGCGCCAGCAGCTTGGAGGGATTAAGCAATCAGCCCCAGCATTTT,CASSLEGLSNQPQHF
TRBJ2-3,TRBD1,TRBV5-1,few,TGCGCCAGCAGCTTGAGGACAGGGTCAGATACGCAGTATTTT,CASSLRTGSDTQYF
TRBJ2-1,TRBD2,TRBV12-3/TRBV12-4,many,TGTGCCAGCACCCCCCGACTAGCGGGAGAAAATGAGCAGTTCTTC,CASTPRLAGENEQFF
TRBJ2-3,TRBD2,TRBV7-6,-,TGTGCCAGCAGCTCCCCCGCAGCGGGAGGGATGGATACGCAGTATTTT,CASSSPAAGGMDTQYF
TRBJ2-3,-,TRBV20-1,many,TGCAGTGCGAGGCCGAATCCGGCAGATACGCAGTATTTT,CSARPNPADTQYF
TRBJ1-2,-,TRBV20-1,many,TGCAGTGCTAGTGACGGCCATGGCTACACCTTC,CSASDGHGYTF
TRBJ2-3,-,TRBV6-2/TRBV6-3,few,TGTGCCAGCAGTTACTGGCGCACAGATACGCAGTATTTT,CASSYWRTDTQYF